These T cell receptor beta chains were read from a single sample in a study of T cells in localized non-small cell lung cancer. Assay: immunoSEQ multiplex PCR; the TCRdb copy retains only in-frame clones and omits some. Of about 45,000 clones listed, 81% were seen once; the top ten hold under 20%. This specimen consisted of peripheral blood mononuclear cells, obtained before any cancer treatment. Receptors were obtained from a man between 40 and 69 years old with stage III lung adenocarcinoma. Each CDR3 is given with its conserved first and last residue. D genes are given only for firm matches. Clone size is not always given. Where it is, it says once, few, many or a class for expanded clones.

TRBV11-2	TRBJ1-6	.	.	TGTGCCAGCAGCTTCGGGTGGGCAGGGTATAATTCACCCCTCCACTTT	CASSFGWAGYNSPLHF
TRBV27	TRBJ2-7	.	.	TGTGCCAGCAGTTTAAGTATAGGGACGGTACCCTACGAGCAGTACTTC	CASSLSIGTVPYEQYF
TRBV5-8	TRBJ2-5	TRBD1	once	TGTGCCAGCAGCAACAGGGGTTTGAGGGAAGAGACCCAGTACTTC	CASSNRGLREETQYF
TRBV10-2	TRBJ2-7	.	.	TGCGCCAGCAGTGTCGGCGCGGGGGCCGTCTACGAGCAGTACTTC	CASSVGAGAVYEQYF
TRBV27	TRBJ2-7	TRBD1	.	TGTGCCAGCAGTGGGGACGGGACAGGGAGGGAGCAGTACTTC	CASSGDGTGREQYF
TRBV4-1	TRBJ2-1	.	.	TGCGCCAGCAGCCAAGCCTACGTCGACAATGAGCAGTTCTTC	CASSQAYVDNEQFF
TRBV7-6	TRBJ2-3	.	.	TGTGCCAGCAGCCGAACGATAGGGAGAGGGACAGATACGCAGTATTTT	CASSRTIGRGTDTQYF
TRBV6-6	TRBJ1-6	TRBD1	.	TGTGCCAGCAGATTAGGGACAGCCTCTTCACCCCTCCACTTT	CASRLGTASSPLHF
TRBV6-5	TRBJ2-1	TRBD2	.	TGTGCCAGCAGTTACTCCCTAGCGGGGCCTAACAATGAGCAGTTCTTC	CASSYSLAGPNNEQFF
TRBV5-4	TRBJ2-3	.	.	TGTGCCAGCAGCTTGGATTTCCAGGGATCAGGATCAGATACGCAGTATTTT	CASSLDFQGSGSDTQYF
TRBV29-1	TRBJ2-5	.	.	TGCAGCGTTGAAGTACCCAGGGCCCCCCAAGAGACCCAGTACTTC	CSVEVPRAPQETQYF
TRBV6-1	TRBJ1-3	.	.	TGTGCCAGCAGTGAAGCGGGCAGGGGCTCTGGAAACACCATATATTTT	CASSEAGRGSGNTIYF
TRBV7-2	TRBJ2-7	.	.	TGTGCCAGCAGCTCGCAGCGCTACGAGCAGTACTTC	CASSSQRYEQYF
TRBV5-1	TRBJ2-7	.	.	TGCGCCAGCAGCTCGCTCGGGACGTTCGCCTACGAGCAGTACTTC	CASSSLGTFAYEQYF
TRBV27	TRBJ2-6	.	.	TGTGCCAGCAGTCAGAAAGACTGGCTACAAAGTCGGGCCAACGTCCTGACTTTC	CASSQKDWLQSRANVLTF
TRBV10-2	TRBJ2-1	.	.	TGCGCCAGCAGTGGGTCCTACAATGAGCAGTTCTTC	CASSGSYNEQFF
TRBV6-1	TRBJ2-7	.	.	TGTGCCAGCAGTGTGGACACCTACTACGAGCAGTACTTC	CASSVDTYYEQYF
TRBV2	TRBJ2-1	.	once	TGTGCCAGCAGTTCCTACTTGACACTTTTATCCTCCTACAATGAGCAGTTCTTC	CASSSYLTLLSSYNEQFF
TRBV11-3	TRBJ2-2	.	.	TGTGCCAGCAGCCTGGACAGACCCACCGGGGAGCTGTTTTTT	CASSLDRPTGELFF
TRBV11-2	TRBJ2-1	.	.	TGTGCCAGCAGCGAGGGGACTCCCTCGCAGTTCTTC	CASSEGTPSQFF
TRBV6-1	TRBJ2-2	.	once	TGTGCCAGCAGTGAAAAATGGGGCTTAAACACCGGGGAGCTGTTTTTT	CASSEKWGLNTGELFF
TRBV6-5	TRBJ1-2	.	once	TGTGCCAGCTCCCGGAGCAGAAACTATGGCTACACCTTC	CASSRSRNYGYTF
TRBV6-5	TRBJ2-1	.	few	TGTGCCAGCAGTATGACTGCGAGCTCCTACAATGAGCAGTTCTTC	CASSMTASSYNEQFF
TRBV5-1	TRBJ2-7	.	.	TGCGCCAGCAGCTTGGATGGAGGGCCCGAGCAGTACTTC	CASSLDGGPEQYF
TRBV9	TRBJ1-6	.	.	TGTGCCAGCAGCGGCGGGGCAAATTCACCCCTCCACTTT	CASSGGANSPLHF
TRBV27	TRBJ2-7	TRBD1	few	TGTGCCAGCAGTTGGGGACAGGGGGCATCCTACGAGCAGTACTTC	CASSWGQGASYEQYF
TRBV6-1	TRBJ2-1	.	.	TGTGCCAGCAGTGAAATCGATGAGCAGTTCTTC	CASSEIDEQFF
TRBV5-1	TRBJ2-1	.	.	TGCGCCAGCAGCTTGCCGGTCAGTTCCGGGGGCGAGCAGTTCTTC	CASSLPVSSGGEQFF
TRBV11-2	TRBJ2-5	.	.	TGTGCCAGCAGCCTCGGACCTGAAGAGACTCAGTACTTC	CASSLGPEETQYF
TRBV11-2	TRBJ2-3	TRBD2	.	TGTGCCAGCAGCTTAGTTCTAGCGGGGGGGCTAGGAACAGATACGCAGTATTTT	CASSLVLAGGLGTDTQYF
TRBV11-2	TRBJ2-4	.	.	TGTGCCAGCAGCTTAGATGTCTGGCAGTCGAAAGACATTCAGTACTTC	CASSLDVWQSKDIQYF
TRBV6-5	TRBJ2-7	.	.	TGTGCCAGCAGTTACTCTGGAGGGTCCGAGCAGTACTTC	CASSYSGGSEQYF
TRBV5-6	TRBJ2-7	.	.	TGTGCCAGCAGCTTGGGGGACGCGAACTACGAGCAGTACTTC	CASSLGDANYEQYF
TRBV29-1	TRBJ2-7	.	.	TGCAGCGCTGAATTAGGGCGAGGGCTGGAGGAGCAGTACTTC	CSAELGRGLEEQYF
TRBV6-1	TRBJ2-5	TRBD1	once	TGTGCCAGCAGTGAGGGACAGGGAACCTTCCAAGAGACCCAGTACTTC	CASSEGQGTFQETQYF
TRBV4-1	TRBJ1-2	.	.	TGCGCCAGCAGCCAAGACAGGGGAGGAAGCTATGGCTACACCTTC	CASSQDRGGSYGYTF
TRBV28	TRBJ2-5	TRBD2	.	TGTGCCAGCAGTTCCCCGTGGCCTAGCGGGGCGGGAGGCCAAGAGACCCAGTACTTC	CASSSPWPSGAGGQETQYF
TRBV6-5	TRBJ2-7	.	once	TGTGCCAGCAGTGACCCGACAAAGAGCTACGAGCAGTACTTC	CASSDPTKSYEQYF
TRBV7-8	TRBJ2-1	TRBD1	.	TGTGCCAGCAGCTTAGACCTGGGACAGCCGCTGGAGCAGTTCTTC	CASSLDLGQPLEQFF
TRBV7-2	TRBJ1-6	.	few	TGTGCCAGCAGCTTCGGGGAGGCGAACGAGACACCCCTCCACTTT	CASSFGEANETPLHF
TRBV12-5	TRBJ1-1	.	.	TGTGCTAGTGGTTTGGATCATTGGACACGCGAAGCTTTCTTT	CASGLDHWTREAFF
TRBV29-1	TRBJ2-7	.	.	TGCAGCGTTGGTGATATAGGAGGGTACGAGCAGTACTTC	CSVGDIGGYEQYF
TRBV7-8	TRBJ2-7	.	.	TGTGCCAGCAGCCCCCTCAGGATACTAACCGGGACGCTCAACTACGAGCAGTACTTC	CASSPLRILTGTLNYEQYF
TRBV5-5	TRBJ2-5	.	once	TGTGCCAGCAGCTTGACGGCGGAGACTCAAGAGACCCAGTACTTC	CASSLTAETQETQYF
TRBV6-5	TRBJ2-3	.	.	TGTGCCAGCAGTTACTCATTTGGGGGCACAGATACGCAGTATTTT	CASSYSFGGTDTQYF
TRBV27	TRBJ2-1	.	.	TGTGCCAGCAGTTTATATCGGCAGTTTTACAATGAGCAGTTCTTC	CASSLYRQFYNEQFF
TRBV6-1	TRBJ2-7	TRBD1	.	TGTGCCAGCAGTAACACGAGGGGGACAGTCTACGAGCAGTACTTC	CASSNTRGTVYEQYF
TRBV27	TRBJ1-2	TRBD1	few	TGTGCCAGCAGTTTATCGACGGACAGGGAGGGCTACACCTTC	CASSLSTDREGYTF
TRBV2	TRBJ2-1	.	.	TGTGCCAGCAGTGAAAATCGGGCCGATGAGCAGTTCTTC	CASSENRADEQFF
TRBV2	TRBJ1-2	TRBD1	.	TGTGCCAGCAGTGAACAGGGGGAATTTGGCTATGGCTACACCTTC	CASSEQGEFGYGYTF
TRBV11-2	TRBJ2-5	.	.	TGTGCCAGCAGCTCGGTAGGCAGGGAGACCCCTATCGGGGAGCAGTACTTC	CASSSVGRETPIGEQYF
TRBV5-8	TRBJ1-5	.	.	TGTGCCAGCAGCTCCGGACACCGTAGCAATCAGCCCCAGCATTTT	CASSSGHRSNQPQHF
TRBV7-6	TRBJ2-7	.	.	TGTGCCAGCAGCTATACGACAGGGATCGGGGGTAGCATCTACGAGCAGTACTTC	CASSYTTGIGGSIYEQYF
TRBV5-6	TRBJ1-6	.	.	TGTGCCAGCAGTCGTGGGGGGTCCTATAATTCACCCCTCCACTTT	CASSRGGSYNSPLHF
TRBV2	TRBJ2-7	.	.	TGTGCCTTCCGGGACGGCTCCTACGAGCAGTACTTC	CAFRDGSYEQYF